The clone carrying this TCR beta chain was recorded many times. MiXCR was run by TCRdb on the RT-PCR reads, yielding one entry per CDR3 protein. The table lists more than 550,000 distinct CDR3 sequences, 13% to 15% of them singletons. Looked up from germline, CDR1 is SGHKS and CDR2 is YYEKEE (reference sequence). Trimming cost V 5 bases and J 1 base, with 9 bases left between them. This CDR3 spans 13 amino acids. The sequencing input was memory CD4+ T cells from blood. The chain is built from TRBV5-5 and TRBJ2-5; D is unresolved. The sequence derives from a female donor in good health, serving as a healthy control. In nucleotides, the CDR3 is TGTGCCAGCAGGTCTGCAGCCCAAGAGACCCAGTACTTC. Protein: CASRSAAQETQYF.